The 14 T cell receptor beta chains reported below all come from one sample, sequenced in a study of STAT3 mutations in large granular lymphocyte leukemia. Study-level findings and limits: Every T-LGLL patient had at least one immunodominant TCRbeta clonotype.

These receptors' antigens are unknown. Sequencing was performed with immunoSEQ multiplex PCR; in TCRdb, only in-frame clones are kept and a portion is missing. The table shows over 30,000 clones, with more than 75% occurring only once. The sequencing sample was made of peripheral blood mononuclear cells. The receptors stem from a man aged 55 to 70 with T-cell large granular lymphocyte leukemia. Some clones in this sample may be carry-over from other donors' samples.

The chain employs TRBV6-5 and TRBJ1-5; D not resolved. CDR3 length: 15 residues. Between the trimmed V and J ends, which lost 6 bases and 0 bases, there was a span of 12 bases. CDR1 MNHEY and CDR2 SVGAGI come from the germline V gene. In nucleotides, the CDR3 is TGTGCCAGCAGGATAAGGGAATATAGCAATCAGCCCCAGCATTTT. The encoded protein is CASRIREYSNQPQHF.

The chain is built from TRBV5-1 and TRBJ2-7; 8 bases line up with TRBD2. Germline assignment: CDR1 SGHRS and CDR2 YFSETQ. The CDR3 has 14 residues. The V segment lost 7 bases and the J segment 6 bases; nucleotides outside the gene matches: 12. The CDR3 is CASGASGSAGEQYF. CDR3 coding DNA: TGCGCCAGCGGCGCCAGCGGGAGTGCGGGCGAGCAGTACTTC.

V and J are TRBV5-1 and TRBJ2-5, with 8 bases aligning to TRBD2. J lost 1 base, V lost 2 bases, and 1 base had no gene match. The CDR3 consists of 14 residues. The germline gives CDR1 SGHRS, CDR2 YFSETQ. The CDR3 region is CASSLAGAQETQYF. The CDR3 coding sequence is TGCGCCAGCAGCTTAGCGGGGGCCCAAGAGACCCAGTACTTC.

The rearrangement uses TRBV7-8 and TRBJ1-1; D gene unclear. Germline CDR1 reads SGHVS; CDR2 reads FQNEAQ. CDR3 length: 13 amino acids. V gave up 1 base and J gave up 4 bases, with 7 bases separating them. CDR3 in DNA: TGTGCCAGCAGCTTAGTGGGGTCCACTGAAGCTTTCTTT. The encoded protein is CASSLVGSTEAFF.

This clone was counted a few times. The V gene is TRBV9, the J gene TRBJ2-2; no clear D. Germline values: CDR1 SGDLS, CDR2 YYNGEE. V lost 6 bases, J lost 5 bases, and 11 bases lay in between. The CDR3 sequence is 13 residues long. CDR3 nucleotides: TGTGCCAGCACGTCCGCTGCGACCGGGGAGCTGTTTTTT. The encoded protein is CASTSAATGELFF.

The chain is built from TRBV7-9 and TRBJ2-7; D uncertain. Trimming left V 1 base short and J 4 bases short, with 5 bases between. The length of the CDR3 is 12 residues. Germline V gene data show CDR1 as SEHNR and CDR2 as FQNEAQ (reference sequence). In nucleotides, the CDR3 is TGTGCCAGCAGCTTAGTGGCTTACGAGCAGTACTTC. It is translated as CASSLVAYEQYF.

This clone appeared once. CDR3 protein: CASSPARAYEQYF. The CDR3 coding sequence is TGTGCCAGCAGCCCGGCGCGGGCCTACGAGCAGTACTTC. This sequence joins TRBV7-2 and TRBJ2-7; possibly TRBD2 for D (5 bases). The CDR3 runs to 13 residues. CDR1 is SGHTA and CDR2 is FQGNSA in the germline V gene. V dropped 5 bases and J dropped 2 bases, with 10 bases sitting between them.

This clone turned up a few times. This rearrangement joins TRBV6-5 to TRBJ2-2; D is undetermined. V shed 5 bases and J shed 6 bases, with 7 bases lying between them. The CDR3 covers 12 residues. Germline loops: CDR1 MNHEY, CDR2 SVGAGI. CDR3 sequence: CASSQRPGELFF. The DNA of the CDR3 is TGTGCCAGCAGTCAAAGACCCGGGGAGCTGTTTTTT.

This chain uses TRBV30 with TRBJ1-2, with D perhaps TRBD1 (6 bases). The CDR3 contains 12 residues. The V end was cut by 5 bases, the J end by 2 bases, with 9 bases between. Germline V CDR1 and CDR2: GTSNPN, SVGIG (reference sequence). For the CDR3, the DNA is TGTGCCTGGGAGACAGGCAACTATGGCTACACCTTC. This gives the protein CAWETGNYGYTF.

The rearrangement joins TRBV5-1 to TRBJ1-3; a possible D gene is TRBD1 (5 bases). CDR3 length equals 14 residues. Germline V gene data show CDR1 as SGHRS and CDR2 as YFSETQ. The V end was cut by 3 bases, the J end by 2 bases, with 9 bases between. CDR3 DNA: TGCGCCAGCAGCTCCGACAGCGCTGGAAACACCATATATTTT. Translation: CASSSDSAGNTIYF.

The chain has TRBV5-1 and TRBJ1-1; D might be TRBD1 (5 bases). CDR3 length: 17 residues. V was trimmed by 0 bases and J by 3 bases, leaving 18 bases between them. The germline CDR1 and CDR2 sequences are SGHRS and YFSETQ. CDR3: CASSLATRGMGDTEAFF. In DNA form, the CDR3 reads TGCGCCAGCAGCTTGGCCACGAGGGGCATGGGGGACACTGAAGCTTTCTTT.

This chain links TRBV7-2 with TRBJ1-1; D unclear. Germline CDR1 reads SGHTA; CDR2 reads FQGNSA. Deletions cut 5 bases from V and 4 bases from J, with 5 bases between. This CDR3 is built from 11 residues. The CDR3 DNA reads TGTGCCAGCAGCCCGATCACTGAAGCTTTCTTT. Translated: CASSPITEAFF.

This clone has more than one count but fewer than ten. The chain combines TRBV30 with TRBJ1-3; D gene uncertain. The germline V gene encodes CDR1 GTSNPN and CDR2 SVGIG (reference sequence). This CDR3 contains 13 residues. Trimming left V 0 bases short and J 4 bases short, with 7 bases between. CDR3 in amino acids: CAWSVSGGNTIYF. The CDR3 DNA follows: TGTGCCTGGAGTGTGTCGGGAGGAAACACCATATATTTT.

The rearrangement uses TRBV7-2 and TRBJ2-1; 12 positions agree with TRBD1. The germline V gene encodes CDR1 SGHTA and CDR2 FQGNSA. This CDR3 comprises 16 residues. V trimming: 7 bases; J trimming: 8 bases; junction bases outside the gene matches: 12. The CDR3, as DNA: TGTGCCAGCACGCTGATGACCGGGACAGGGGGCTATGAGCAGTTCTTC. It is translated as CASTLMTGTGGYEQFF.